This TCR beta chain was sequenced during a study of CD8+CD57+ T cells in acquired aplastic anemia. Study overall: Recorded DNA amounts for sorted CD4+ and CD8+ cells had an average of approximately 2.9 ug. Study observations and caveats: Researchers report that about 28 CD8+ CDR3 sequences appeared in both patients and controls.

Germline CDR1 is SGHRS and CDR2 is YFSETQ. The CDR3 totals 13 residues. This clonotype has only one observation. Its antigen is undetermined. At one boundary the junction diverges from the germline segment, which might be a read error. Previously, flow cytometry had revealed CD8+CD57+ cell expansion in the patients chosen for sequencing. Each patient carried a diagnosis of severe acquired aplastic anemia. Genomic DNA was employed as the template in profiling TCR beta VDJ and CDR3. From the reads, TCRdb called clonotypes with MiXCR, one entry per CDR3 protein. Of just over 40,000 distinct CDR3 sequences in the sample, over 55% are singletons; the top ten hold about 60%.

The chain links TRBV5-1 to TRBJ1-2; 10 nucleotides match TRBD1. This TCR derives from a human donor with aplastic anemia. Specimen: sorted CD4+, CD8+, or CD8+CD57+ T cells (not recorded which) from PBMCs. The CDR3 region has the DNA TGTGCCAGCAGCGGGACAGGGGAGGATGGTTACACCTTC. This encodes CASSGTGEDGYTF.